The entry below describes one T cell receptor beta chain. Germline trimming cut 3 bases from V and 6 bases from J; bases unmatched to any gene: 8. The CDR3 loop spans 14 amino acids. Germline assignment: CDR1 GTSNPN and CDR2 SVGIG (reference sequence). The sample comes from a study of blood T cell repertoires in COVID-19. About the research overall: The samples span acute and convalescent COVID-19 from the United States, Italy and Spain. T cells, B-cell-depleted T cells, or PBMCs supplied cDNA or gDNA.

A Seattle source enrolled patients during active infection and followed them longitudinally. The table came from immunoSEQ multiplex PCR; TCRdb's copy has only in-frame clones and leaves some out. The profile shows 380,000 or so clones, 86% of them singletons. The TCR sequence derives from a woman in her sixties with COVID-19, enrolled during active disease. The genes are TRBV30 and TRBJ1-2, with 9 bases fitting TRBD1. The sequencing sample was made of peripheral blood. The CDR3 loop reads CAWRGGTGYDGYTF. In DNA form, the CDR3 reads TGTGCCTGGAGAGGTGGGACAGGGTACGATGGCTACACCTTC.